This T cell receptor beta chain emerged from a study of beta chain features in type 1 diabetes. At the level of the study: In all, some 110 million sorted cells from all samples were analyzed.

Findings and limits, study-wide: Moderately but significantly shorter TCRB CDR3s were found in Type 1 diabetes patients in all four CD4+ subsets. Possible PCR preference for shorter templates applied equally to patients and controls.

The table lists this clone with a few counts. Its antigen is currently unknown. The collection from each donor was one heparinised blood draw averaging roughly 100 mL. Trimming took off 5 bases at V and 0 bases at J, with 12 bases between the two ends. The CDR3 is made up of 15 amino acids. The germline V gene has CDR1 SGHTA and CDR2 FQGTGA. Every isolated RNA sample was fully reverse transcribed, so sequencing captured expressed TCRB transcripts. Generated by immunoSEQ multiplex PCR, the TCRdb table keeps only in-frame clones and is missing some. The repertoire holds 130,000 to 150,000 clones, with about 13% as singletons.

The material sequenced was central memory CD4+ T cells from blood. This sequence originates from a young man with type 1 diabetes. J is TRBJ2-3 and V is TRBV7-3, with unresolved D. CDR3 loop: CASSPEAYSTDTQYF. The CDR3 DNA reads as TGTGCCAGCAGCCCAGAGGCTTACAGCACAGATACGCAGTATTTT.